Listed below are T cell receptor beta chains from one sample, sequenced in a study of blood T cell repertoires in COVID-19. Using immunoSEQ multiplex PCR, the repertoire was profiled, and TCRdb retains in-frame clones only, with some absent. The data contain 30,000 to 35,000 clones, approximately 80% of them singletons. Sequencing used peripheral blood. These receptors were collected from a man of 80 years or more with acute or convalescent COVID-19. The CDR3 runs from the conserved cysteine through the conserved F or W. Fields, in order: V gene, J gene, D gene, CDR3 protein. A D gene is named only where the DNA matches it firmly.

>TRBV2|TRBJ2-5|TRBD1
CASGRTGPSQETQYF
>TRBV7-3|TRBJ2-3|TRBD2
CASSPYIAGGLTDTQYF
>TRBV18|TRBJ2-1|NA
CASSPRPHEGFF
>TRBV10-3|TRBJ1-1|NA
CAISDTGSNTEAFF
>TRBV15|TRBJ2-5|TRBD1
CATSRGQGLQETQYF
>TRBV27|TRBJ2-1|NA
CASSPERLGNEQFF
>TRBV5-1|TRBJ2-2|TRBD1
CASSLQGGLGELFF
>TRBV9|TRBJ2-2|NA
CASSVVGSGTNTGELFF
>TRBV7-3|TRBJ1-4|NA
CASSPGVDEKLFF
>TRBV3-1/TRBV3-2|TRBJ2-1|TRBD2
CASSQDSSGGYNEQFF
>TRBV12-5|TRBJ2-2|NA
CASAREDTGELFF
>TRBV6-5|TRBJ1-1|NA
CASSWSNQGNTEAFF
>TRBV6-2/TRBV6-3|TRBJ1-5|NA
CASSYSDQPQHF
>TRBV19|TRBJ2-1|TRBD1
CASSPDRGYNEQFF
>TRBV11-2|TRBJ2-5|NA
CASSLRGGGPEETQYF
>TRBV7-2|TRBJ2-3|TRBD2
CASSLVSGGPTDTQYF
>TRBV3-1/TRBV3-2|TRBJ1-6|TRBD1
CASSLNRDRGLLHF
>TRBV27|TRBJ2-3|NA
CASSFRYSSTDTQYF
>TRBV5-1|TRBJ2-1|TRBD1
CASSRGQGRGEQFF
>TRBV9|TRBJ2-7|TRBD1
CASSVAGTGNYEQYF
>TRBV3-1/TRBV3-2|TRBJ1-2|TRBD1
CASSQSIGDRRPSYTF
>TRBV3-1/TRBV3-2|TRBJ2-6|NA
CASSPIGSTGGANVLTF
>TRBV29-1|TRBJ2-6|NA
CSVEDSSGANVLTF
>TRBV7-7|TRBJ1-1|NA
CASSSAGTLDGEAFF
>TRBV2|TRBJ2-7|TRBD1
CASSSGQGARTYEQYF
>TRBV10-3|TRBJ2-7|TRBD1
CAISESDRGNEQYF